This T cell receptor (beta chain) was observed in a study of blood T cell repertoires in COVID-19. Repertoires were generated with immunoSEQ multiplex PCR, while TCRdb's copy carries only in-frame clones and drops some. The table includes 200,000 to 300,000 clones, about four fifths detected once. The CDR3 has 16 amino acids. Germline loops: CDR1 SGHRS, CDR2 YFSETQ. Trimming took 2 bases from V and 0 from J, leaving 12 bases between them. Sequencing was performed on peripheral blood. This TCR was sampled from an elderly woman with COVID-19, enrolled during active disease. The chain couples TRBV5-1 to TRBJ2-4; D remains ambiguous. This CDR3 is CASSFQADVAKNIQYF. DNA of the CDR3: TGCGCCAGCAGCTTTCAGGCCGATGTAGCCAAAAACATTCAGTACTTC.